The following is a TCR beta chain sequence with its context. The table came from immunoSEQ multiplex PCR; TCRdb's copy has only in-frame clones and leaves some out. Among roughly 250,000 clones listed, about 87% were seen once. Germline V gene sequence: CDR1 SGHRS, CDR2 YFSETQ. V lost 0 bases, J lost 7 bases, and 7 bases lay in between. CDR3 size: 13 residues. These data are taken from a study of blood T cell repertoires in COVID-19. At the level of the study: Samples taken during acute and convalescent COVID-19 were collected in the United States, Italy and Spain.

Specimen: PBMCs or T cells enriched from blood (not recorded which). This sequence was found in a man aged 45 to 65 who had been exposed to COVID-19. The rearrangement uses TRBV5-1 and TRBJ2-2, with D tentatively TRBD1 (6 bases). The CDR3 coding sequence is TGCGCCAGCAGCTTGGAGGGGGTCGGGGAGCTGTTTTTT. This translates into CASSLEGVGELFF.